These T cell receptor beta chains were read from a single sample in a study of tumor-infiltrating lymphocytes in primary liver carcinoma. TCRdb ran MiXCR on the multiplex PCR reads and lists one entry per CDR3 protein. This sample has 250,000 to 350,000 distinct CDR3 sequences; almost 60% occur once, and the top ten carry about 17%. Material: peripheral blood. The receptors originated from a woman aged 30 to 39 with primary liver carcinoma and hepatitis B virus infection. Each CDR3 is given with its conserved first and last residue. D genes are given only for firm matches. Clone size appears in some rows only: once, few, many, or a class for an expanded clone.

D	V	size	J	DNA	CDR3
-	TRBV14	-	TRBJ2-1	TGTGCCGGCAGCCAGCCGATGGCCTCCCTTAATGAGCAGTTCTTC	CAGSQPMASLNEQFF
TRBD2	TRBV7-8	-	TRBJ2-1	TGTGCCAGCAGCTCCCACGGGGGGGTTTCCTACAATGAGCAGTTCTTC	CASSSHGGVSYNEQFF
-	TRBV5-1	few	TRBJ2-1	TGCGCCAGCAGCTTAGGGGAGTTGCCCAACAATGAGCAGTTCTTC	CASSLGELPNNEQFF
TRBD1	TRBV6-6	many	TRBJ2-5	TGTGCCAGCAGTCGGACAGGGGCCCAAGAGACCCAGTACTTC	CASSRTGAQETQYF
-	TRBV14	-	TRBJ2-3	TGTGCCAGCAGCCAGAGCAGCGTGAGGGCAGCTACGCAGTATTTT	CASSQSSVRAATQYF
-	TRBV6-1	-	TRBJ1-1	TGTGCCAGCAGTCCCTATTTCCAACCGGGGCCAGGGGAGAACACTGAAGCTTTCTTT	CASSPYFQPGPGENTEAFF
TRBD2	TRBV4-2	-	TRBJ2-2	TGTGCCAGCAGGGGACTAGCGGGATCGGGCACCGGGGAGCTGTTTTTT	CASRGLAGSGTGELFF
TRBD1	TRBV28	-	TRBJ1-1	TGTGCCAGCAGACCTCCGGGGACAGGTTACACTGAAGCTTTCTTT	CASRPPGTGYTEAFF
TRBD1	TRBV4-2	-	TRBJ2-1	TGTGCCAGCAGCCACGTCGGGGGACAGGGGAACAATGAGCAGTTCTTC	CASSHVGGQGNNEQFF
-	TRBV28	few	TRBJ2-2	TGTGCCAGCAGCCTACGCTGGCAGGATATTAACACCGGGGAGCTGTTTTTT	CASSLRWQDINTGELFF
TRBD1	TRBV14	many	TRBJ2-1	TGTGCCAGCAGCCAGGCCGGGACAGGGCTCCACAATGAGCAGTTCTTC	CASSQAGTGLHNEQFF
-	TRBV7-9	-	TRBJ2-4	TGTGTCAGCAGCCCGAGTCGGGTGGGCAAGGCCAAAAACATTCAGTACTTC	CVSSPSRVGKAKNIQYF
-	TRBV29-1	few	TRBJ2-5	TGCAGCGTTGAAGATCAAAGGGGGTGGGAAGAGACCCAGTACTTC	CSVEDQRGWEETQYF
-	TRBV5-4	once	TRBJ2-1	TGTGCCAGCAGCTTCATTAACATCTACAATGAGCAGTTCTTC	CASSFINIYNEQFF
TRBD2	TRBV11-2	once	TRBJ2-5	TGTGCCAGCAGCTTAAGGCCGGGACTAGCGACAAGGACTCAAGAGACCCAATACTTC	CASSLRPGLATRTQETQYF
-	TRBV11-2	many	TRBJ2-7	TGTGCCAGCAGCTTAGAGATGCTCTACGAGCAGTACTTC	CASSLEMLYEQYF
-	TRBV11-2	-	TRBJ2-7	TGTGCCAGCAGCTTACGGGGGACAGCAGTCTACGACCAGTACTTC	CASSLRGTAVYDQYF
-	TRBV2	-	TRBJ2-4	TGTGCCAGCAGTGAAGTAGGAAACATTCAGTACTTC	CASSEVGNIQYF